This T cell receptor (beta chain) is drawn from a study of blood T cell repertoires in COVID-19. Trimming removed 4 bases from V and 0 bases from J; junction bases left unmatched: 19. The V gene's germline CDR1 is MDHEN and CDR2 SYDVKM. The CDR3 contains 20 residues. TCRdb's copy holds only in-frame clones and misses some; the assay was immunoSEQ multiplex PCR. The sample carries approximately 90,000 clones, 70% to 90% recorded once. V gene TRBV28 combines with J gene TRBJ2-3, with 7 nucleotides matching TRBD2. This receptor was obtained from a human donor with acute or convalescent COVID-19. The donor label of this sample is uncertain. Sequenced: peripheral blood. For the CDR3, the DNA is TGTGCCAGCAGTTCTAAAGGTATTAGCGGGCCTAATTCTAGCACAGATACGCAGTATTTT. Residues: CASSSKGISGPNSSTDTQYF. Together with reference TRBV28 and TRBJ2-3, the CDR3 gives the full variable domain: DVKVTQSSRYLVKRTGEKVFLECVQDMDHENMFWYRQDPGLGLRLIYFSYDVKMKEKGDIPEGYSVSREKKERFSLILESASTNQTSMYLCASSSKGISGPNSSTDTQYFGPGTRLTVL.